The 3 T cell receptor beta chains in this list originate from one sample, sequenced in a study of OX40 agonist ivuxolimab in advanced cancers. The protocol was immunoSEQ multiplex PCR, while the TCRdb copy is restricted to in-frame clones and leaves out a portion. Seen here are 37,000 or so clones, roughly 90% observed once, and the top ten hold around 17%. This material consisted of CD4+ or CD8+ T cells sorted from blood, taken in a trial of the OX40 agonist ivuxolimab. These receptors originate from an adult with an advanced solid tumor such as melanoma, head and neck, liver or kidney cancer.

This rearrangement joins TRBV6-1 to TRBJ1-2, with TRBD1 matching 7 bases. CDR1 is MNHNS, CDR2 SASEGT, per germline. Trimming removed 3 bases from V and 5 bases from J; junction bases left unmatched: 6. This CDR3 has 14 residues. CDR3 protein: CASSDVTGWYGYTF. The CDR3 DNA follows: TGTGCCAGCAGTGATGTGACAGGGTGGTATGGCTACACCTTC.

The J gene is TRBJ2-4, the V gene TRBV19; D ambiguous. CDR3 size: 16 residues. In germline, CDR1 is LNHDA, CDR2 SQIVND (reference sequence). V lost 0 bases and J lost 0, with 9 bases in between. The CDR3 reads CASSIDRVLAKNIQYF. The CDR3 nucleotides are TGTGCCAGTAGTATAGACAGAGTACTAGCCAAAAACATTCAGTACTTC.

V gene TRBV5-6 combines with J gene TRBJ2-7, with a weak D call TRBD1 (8 bases). There are 15 residues in the CDR3. V gave up 3 bases and J gave up 0 bases, with 13 bases separating them. The germline V gene has CDR1 SGHDT and CDR2 YYEEEE. CDR3 sequence reads: CASSSQGGYSYEQYF. The CDR3 bases are TGTGCCAGCAGCTCACAGGGGGGGTACTCCTACGAGCAGTACTTC.